This is a list of T cell receptor beta chains from one sample in a study of blood T cell repertoires in COVID-19. Sequencing was performed with immunoSEQ multiplex PCR; in TCRdb, only in-frame clones are kept and a portion is missing. Among over 120,000 clones listed, around 86% were seen once. Sequencing used PBMCs or T cells enriched from blood (not recorded which). Source of these receptors: a middle-aged man who had recovered from COVID-19. Each CDR3 is given with its conserved first and last residue. The D gene is left open where the match is weak. Only some rows state a clone size, as once, few, many or a class for expanded clones.

d_gene,abundance,v_gene,j_gene,CDR3nt,CDR3aa
TRBD1,.,TRBV5-5,TRBJ1-1,TGTGCCAGCAGCTTGGGACAGGGGAGGAACACTGAAGCTTTCTTT,CASSLGQGRNTEAFF
TRBD1,.,TRBV5-1,TRBJ2-7,TGCGCCAGCAGCCTCCGGGCGGGACAGGGGATGTACGAGCAGTACTTC,CASSLRAGQGMYEQYF
.,.,TRBV7-9,TRBJ1-6,TGTGCCAGCAGCTTAGGTCGGACAGATAATTCACCCCTCCACTTT,CASSLGRTDNSPLHF
TRBD1,.,TRBV5-4,TRBJ1-1,TGTGCCAGCAGTTCAGGGGGCGCGAGCACTGAAGCTTTCTTT,CASSSGGASTEAFF
.,.,TRBV7-2,TRBJ2-5,TGTGCCAGCAGCGTATCTTCGGTACAAGAGACCCAGTACTTC,CASSVSSVQETQYF
.,few,TRBV3-1/TRBV3-2,TRBJ1-5,TGTGCCAGCAGCCACCAAAATCAGCCCCAGCATTTT,CASSHQNQPQHF
TRBD1,few,TRBV11-2,TRBJ1-6,TGTGCCAGCAGGATGGACAGGGATAGTTCACCCCTCCACTTT,CASRMDRDSSPLHF
.,once,TRBV7-2,TRBJ2-7,TGTGCCAGCAGCTTAGCTATGACACCGTACGAGCAGTACTTC,CASSLAMTPYEQYF
.,.,TRBV5-4,TRBJ1-2,TGTGCCAGCAGCGAAGACAGGAGCTATGGCTACACCTTC,CASSEDRSYGYTF
.,.,TRBV28,TRBJ1-2,TGTGCCAGCAGTTTACTGAGGAATGGCTACACCTTC,CASSLLRNGYTF
TRBD1,.,TRBV2,TRBJ1-1,TGTGCCAGCAGAGACAGGGGGTCGAACACTGAAGCTTTCTTT,CASRDRGSNTEAFF
.,.,TRBV4-1,TRBJ2-5,TGCGCCAGCAGCCCGGAGCCGGGGGTCGAGACCCAGTACTTC,CASSPEPGVETQYF
.,.,TRBV11-2,TRBJ2-5,TGTGCCAGCAGCACCCAAAGCGCCGTGAAAGAGACCCAGTACTTC,CASSTQSAVKETQYF
.,.,TRBV7-9,TRBJ1-6,TGTGCCAGCAGCGGGGACAACTATAATTCACCCCTCCACTTT,CASSGDNYNSPLHF
.,few,TRBV4-2,TRBJ2-1,TGTGCCAGCAGCCAAGCCAGGGGCGGAAATGAGCAGTTCTTC,CASSQARGGNEQFF
.,few,TRBV7-3,TRBJ2-2,TGTGCCAGCAGCTTAACTCGGGGTACGGGGTACACCGGGGAGCTGTTTTTT,CASSLTRGTGYTGELFF
TRBD2,.,TRBV15,TRBJ2-5,TGTGCCACCACATTAGCGGGAGTAGAGACCCAGTACTTC,CATTLAGVETQYF
.,.,TRBV10-2,TRBJ1-5,TGCGCCAGCAGTGAGTCCGGATTCACCAGGGGTGGTAATCAGCCCCAGCATTTT,CASSESGFTRGGNQPQHF
.,.,TRBV6-5,TRBJ1-6,TGTGCCAGCAGTTACACCGGGGTTAATAATTCACCCCTCCACTTT,CASSYTGVNNSPLHF
.,.,TRBV3-1/TRBV3-2,TRBJ2-5,TGTGCCAGCAGCCACCATGTAGAGACCCAGTACTTC,CASSHHVETQYF
.,.,TRBV3-1/TRBV3-2,TRBJ2-4,TGTGCCAGCAGCCAAGAAGACTATCTCGAGGACAAAAACATTCAGTACTTC,CASSQEDYLEDKNIQYF
.,.,TRBV11-2,TRBJ1-2,TGTGCCAGCAGCCCGCGGGATAGTCAATCTAAGACTGGCTACACCTTC,CASSPRDSQSKTGYTF
TRBD2,.,TRBV7-2,TRBJ2-5,TGTGCCAGCAGCCCCGGGGCCACTAGCGGGGGGATAGACTTC,CASSPGATSGGIDF
.,.,TRBV5-4,TRBJ1-1,TGTGCCAGCAGCAGCAAGGCGGTGAACACTGAAGCTTTCTTT,CASSSKAVNTEAFF
TRBD1,few,TRBV11-2,TRBJ1-6,TGTGCCAGCAGCCTAGGGACAGGGGTGGTCCGTAATTCACCCCTCCACTTT,CASSLGTGVVRNSPLHF
.,.,TRBV25-1,TRBJ2-3,TGTGCCAGCAGTGAATTGCAGGCACACACAGATACGCAGTATTTT,CASSELQAHTDTQYF